This T cell receptor beta chain derives from a study of shared clonotypes between healthy human individuals. This CDR3 is 14 amino acids long. With V trimmed by 4 bases and J by 6 bases, 8 bases remained unmatched. The germline CDR1 and CDR2 sequences are SGHRS and YFSETQ. An approximately 220 ng quantity of DNA, 32,000 or so T cell genomes, went into the sorted-subset replicate PCRs. Assay: immunoSEQ multiplex PCR; the TCRdb copy retains only in-frame clones and omits some. The sample records 2 million to 2.5 million clones, roughly 95% being singletons. The clonotype was recovered from a man between 18 and 35 years old in good health. The genes are TRBV5-1 and TRBJ1-2; TRBD1 matches 8 bases. The sample comprised naive CD4+ T cells sorted from blood. Indicated subset: CD45RA+ positively selected. The DNA of the CDR3 is TGCGCCAGCAGCCGGGCAGGGGGCGGAAATGGCTACACCTTC. The encoded protein is CASSRAGGGNGYTF.